The entry that follows covers one T cell receptor beta chain sequence. This clonotype showed up just once. The antigen it binds to is not known. No much larger clonotype is one base removed from it; base qualities were not supplied. A single read constitutes weak evidence. This specimen belongs to a study of T cells in Graves' hyperthyroidism and ophthalmopathy (dated by TCRdb to 2018 to 2020). Broadly, across the study: Peripheral blood samples were taken at initial diagnosis, before any treatment was given. To identify distinguishing TCR V-J signatures, a discovery cohort of about 95 patients was used, comprising some 45 with Graves' ophthalmopathy and around 57 with stable Graves' hyperthyroidism. Prospective prediction of ophthalmopathy was tested in an independent validation cohort consisting of roughly 20 hyperthyroidism patients and around 16 patients who later progressed to ophthalmopathy. The 85 to 100 discovery patients were randomly split 7:3 into training and test sets. In addition, the study compared T-cell repertoires in thyroid tissue and in blood from roughly six Graves' hyperthyroidism patients. After blood sampling, hyperthyroidism patients were treated with methimazole at a starting dose of 30 mg daily, and ophthalmopathy patients were treated with high-dose intravenous methylprednisolone. TCR Vbeta CDR3 sequencing of around 130 peripheral blood samples (43 ophthalmopathy, about 75 hyperthyroidism and roughly 17 progressor patients) is reported in the paper.

The TCR beta CDR3 regions were amplified from RNA transcripts. A first-round RT-PCR of the TCR CDR3 used the HTBI primer set with the Qiagen OneStep RT-PCR kit. A second multiplex PCR round built the libraries, followed by size selection and purification. Sequencing of the libraries was done on an Illumina HiSeq2000 using paired-end 100 bp reads. For the original study's pipeline: SOAPnuke was used to process the raw data, with reads discarded if the reads contained adapters or uncalled bases, had a mean Phred below 15, or lacked an exact constant-primer or identifier match. COPE v1.2.5 was used to merge the high-quality paired reads, and each unique nucleotide sequence was defined as a clonotype. Clonotypes were aligned to IMGT TRBV, TRBD and TRBJ reference segments using MiTCR v1.1. The analysis included only V-J combinations with a frequency above 0.0001, which together covered 99% to 99.2% of the repertoires. A TCS score was defined as the ratio between F50 (clonal expansion) and ExV (chaos), using BLOSUM62-based TCRdist between CDR3 peptides within each V-J. Welch's t-statistics and random forest reduced roughly 530 V-J features to roughly 13, which were used in a naive Bayes classifier (R e1071). TCRdb applied fastp at Q25 and MiXCR to the public reads, then kept only in-frame beta chains. Duplicate CDR3 protein sequences are folded into a single record with the most common DNA and genes. TCRdb assigned the V and J calls; the authors' analysis was not used. The sample table records 95,000 to 110,000 distinct CDR3 sequences; around a sixth of these occur just once. The ten largest clones represent about 44% of the sample.

Results the study describes overall, beyond this receptor: Most expanded thyroid clonotypes (frequency above 0.001) were also detected in blood, a finding suggesting that blood repertoires may reflect thyroid immune responses. Ophthalmopathy was separated from stable hyperthyroidism by a 13 V-J signature model, with 87.88% sensitivity and approximately 84% specificity obtained in cross-validation and 80%/75% obtained in testing. In validation, the model predicted progression to ophthalmopathy with 65% to 71% sensitivity and 72% to 75% specificity, a median of 6.5 months before onset. Sample size was not statistically predetermined, and investigators were not blinded to group allocation.

Stable Graves' hyperthyroidism was defined as no progression to ophthalmopathy during 18 months of follow-up. The hyperthyroidism patients were between 18 and 65 years old and newly diagnosed, with a disease duration of less than 2 months. Patients with uncontrolled infections, other autoimmune diseases, pregnancy or lactation were excluded. Diagnoses were established on the basis of clinical symptoms, serum thyroxine and TRAb, thyroid ultrasound, and orbital computed tomography. Ficoll-Paque density gradient centrifugation was used to isolate PBMCs from approximately 10 ml of fresh peripheral blood. Trizol reagent was used to extract total RNA, and RNA quality was then checked on an Agilent 2100 Bioanalyzer. The specimen sequenced was blood. The source of this sequence is a woman in her 50s with Graves' hyperthyroidism.

The DNA sequence is TGTGCCAGCAGCTTATATGGAGGGCGGGACTTCCTCTACAATGAGCAGTTCTTC. This sequence encodes CASSLYGGRDFLYNEQFF. The sequence links TRBV7-2 to TRBJ2-1; TRBD2 could be the D gene, as 6 bases match. The CDR3 holds 18 amino acids from the cysteine to the phenylalanine. The kept DNA is CDR3 alone, 54 bases in frame from the first base. Between the V and J ends, shortened by 2 bases and 3 bases respectively, the junction contains 20 bases. From the germline V gene, CDR1 is SGHTA and CDR2 is FQGNSA.